This T cell receptor (beta chain) was sequenced for a study of synovial regulatory T cells in juvenile arthritis. Study results and caveats: Synovial Treg CDR3 sequences overlapped more with iaTregs than other circulating Tregs. iaTreg TCR repertoires were largely private across patients and partially overlapped synovial Teff and blood CPL.

Concerning this clone: Its antigen is unknown.

The CDR3 has 18 amino acids. The DNA sequence is not available. From germline, CDR1 is SGHRS and CDR2 YFSETQ. Donors were around eleven juvenile idiopathic arthritis patients with active disease, 3 polyarticular and 8 oligoarticular. Median age about 11 years (about 2.3-22.9); median disease duration approximately seven years (0.2-19.1). The method was immunoSEQ multiplex PCR; TCRdb's version includes in-frame clones alone and lacks a portion of them. Its listing shows around 10,000 clones. The receptor's source is a donor aged 2-35 years with juvenile idiopathic arthritis. The chain couples TRBV5-1 to TRBJ1-1; checking the TCRdb D call of TRBD1 is not possible without DNA. Input material: Treg cells from blood. Documented subset: remaining (HLA-DR-negative) circulating blood Treg cells. CDR3 loop: CASSPPRAGGVGNTEAFF. The variable domain in full, completed from reference TRBV5-1 and TRBJ1-1, reads KAGVTQTPRYLIKTRGQQVTLSCSPISGHRSVSWYQQTPGQGLQFLFEYFSETQRNKGNFPGRFSGRQFSNSRSEMNVSTLELGDSALYLCASSPPRAGGVGNTEAFFGQGTRLTVV.